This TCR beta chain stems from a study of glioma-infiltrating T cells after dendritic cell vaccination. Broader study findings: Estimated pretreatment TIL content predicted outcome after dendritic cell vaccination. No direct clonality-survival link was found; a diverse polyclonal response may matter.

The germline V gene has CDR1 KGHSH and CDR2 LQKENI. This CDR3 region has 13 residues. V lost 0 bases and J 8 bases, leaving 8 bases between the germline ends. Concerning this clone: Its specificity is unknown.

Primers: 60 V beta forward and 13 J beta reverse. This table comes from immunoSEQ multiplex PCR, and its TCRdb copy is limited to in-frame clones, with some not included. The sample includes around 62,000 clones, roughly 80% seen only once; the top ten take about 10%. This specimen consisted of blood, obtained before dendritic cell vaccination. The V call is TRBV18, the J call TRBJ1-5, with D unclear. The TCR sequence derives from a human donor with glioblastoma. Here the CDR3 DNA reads TGTGCCAGCTCACCACCGGCAGGCGAGCCCCAGCATTTT. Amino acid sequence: CASSPPAGEPQHF.